One sample yielded the 2 T cell receptor beta chains listed below, sequenced in a study of control samples from healthy donors and cancer patients (dated by TCRdb to about 2020). The library relied on the immunoSEQ multiplex PCR assay. TCRdb carries this immuneACCESS record with in-frame sequences only. Its versions omit some clonotypes, under half of them owing to an unresolved V gene in the studies checked, with the rest unexplained. The sample data list roughly 140,000 clones, and 89% of these were observed just once. The ten largest clones take up over 4.5% of the sample. Specimen: blood. The receptor source for this set is a man between 25 and 39 years old in good health.

This chain connects TRBV3-1 (or the pseudogene TRBV3-2) to TRBJ1-5, with D unresolved. Trimming stripped 1 base from V and 1 base from J, with 5 bases between. Germline loops: CDR1 LGHDT, CDR2 YNNKEL (reference sequence). CDR3 length: 14 residues. CDR3 nucleotide sequence: TGTGCCAGCAGCCAAGTGCAGAGCAATCAGCCCCAGCATTTT. Protein sequence: CASSQVQSNQPQHF.

V gene TRBV19 combines with J gene TRBJ2-1; 10 positions agree with TRBD2. Unmatched junction bases numbered 6, after V lost 7 bases and J lost 6 bases. The CDR3 extends over 14 amino acids. CDR1 is LNHDA and CDR2 is SQIVND in the germline V gene (reference sequence). This CDR3 is CASTSGGAGNEQFF. The CDR3 DNA reads as TGTGCCAGTACAAGCGGGGGGGCAGGCAATGAGCAGTTCTTC.